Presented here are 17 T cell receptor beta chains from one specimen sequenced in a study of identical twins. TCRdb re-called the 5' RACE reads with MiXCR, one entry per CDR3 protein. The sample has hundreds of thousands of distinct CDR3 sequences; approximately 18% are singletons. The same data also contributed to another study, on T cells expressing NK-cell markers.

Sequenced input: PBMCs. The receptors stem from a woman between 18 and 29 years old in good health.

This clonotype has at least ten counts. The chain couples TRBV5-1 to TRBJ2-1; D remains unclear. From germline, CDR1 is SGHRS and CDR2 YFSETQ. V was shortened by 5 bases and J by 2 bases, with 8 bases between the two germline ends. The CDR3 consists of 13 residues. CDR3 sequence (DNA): TGCGCCAGCAGTGAGGAACCCTACAATGAGCAGTTCTTC. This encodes CASSEEPYNEQFF. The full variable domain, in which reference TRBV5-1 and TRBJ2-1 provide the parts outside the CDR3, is KAGVTQTPRYLIKTRGQQVTLSCSPISGHRSVSWYQQTPGQGLQFLFEYFSETQRNKGNFPGRFSGRQFSNSRSEMNVSTLELGDSALYLCASSEEPYNEQFFGPGTRLTVL.

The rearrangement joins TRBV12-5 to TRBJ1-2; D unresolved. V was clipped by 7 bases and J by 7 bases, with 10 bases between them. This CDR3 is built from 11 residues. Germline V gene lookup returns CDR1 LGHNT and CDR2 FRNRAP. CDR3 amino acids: CASALMGGYTF. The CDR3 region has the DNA TGTGCTAGTGCCCTCATGGGTGGCTACACCTTC.

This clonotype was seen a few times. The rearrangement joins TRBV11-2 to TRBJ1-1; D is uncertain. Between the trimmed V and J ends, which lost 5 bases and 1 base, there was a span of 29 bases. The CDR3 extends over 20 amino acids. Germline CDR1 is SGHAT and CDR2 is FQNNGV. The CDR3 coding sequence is TGTGCCAGCAGCCGCTTAGAATTTACGGAAGACGGACTCACGAACACTGAAGCTTTCTTT. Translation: CASSRLEFTEDGLTNTEAFF.

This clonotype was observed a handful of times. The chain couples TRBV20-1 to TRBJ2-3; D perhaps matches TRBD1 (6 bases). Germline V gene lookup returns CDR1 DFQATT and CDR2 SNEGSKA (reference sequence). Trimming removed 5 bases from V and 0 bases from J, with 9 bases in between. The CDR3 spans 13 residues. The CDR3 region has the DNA TGCAGTGCTCACAGGGCGAGCACAGATACGCAGTATTTT. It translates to CSAHRASTDTQYF.

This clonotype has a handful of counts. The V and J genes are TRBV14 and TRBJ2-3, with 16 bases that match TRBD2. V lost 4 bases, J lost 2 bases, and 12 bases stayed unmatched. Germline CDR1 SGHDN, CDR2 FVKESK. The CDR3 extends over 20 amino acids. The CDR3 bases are TGTGCCAGCAGCCCGAACCCAGGGACTAGCGGGAGGGCCCTCACAGATACGCAGTATTTT. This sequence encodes CASSPNPGTSGRALTDTQYF.

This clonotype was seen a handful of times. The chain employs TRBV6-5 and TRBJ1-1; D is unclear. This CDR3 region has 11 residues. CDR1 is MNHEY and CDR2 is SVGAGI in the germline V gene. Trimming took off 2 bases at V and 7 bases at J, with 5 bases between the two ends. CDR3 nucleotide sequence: TGTGCCAGCAGTTACGGGAATGAAGCTTTCTTT. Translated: CASSYGNEAFF.

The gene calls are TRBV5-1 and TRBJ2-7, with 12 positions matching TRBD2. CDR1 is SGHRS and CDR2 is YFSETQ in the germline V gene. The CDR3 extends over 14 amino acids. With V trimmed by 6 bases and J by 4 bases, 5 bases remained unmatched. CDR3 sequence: CASTATSGGYEQYF. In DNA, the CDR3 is TGCGCCAGCACCGCAACTAGCGGGGGGTACGAGCAGTACTTC. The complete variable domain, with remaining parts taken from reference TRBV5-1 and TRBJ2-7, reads KAGVTQTPRYLIKTRGQQVTLSCSPISGHRSVSWYQQTPGQGLQFLFEYFSETQRNKGNFPGRFSGRQFSNSRSEMNVSTLELGDSALYLCASTATSGGYEQYFGPGTRLTVT.

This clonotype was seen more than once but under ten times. The CDR3 DNA follows: TGTGCCAGCAGCTCAAGAGCGGGGGGGAACAATGAGCAGTTCTTC. This codes for CASSSRAGGNNEQFF. This chain uses TRBV7-3 with TRBJ2-1, with 10 positions matching TRBD2. In germline, CDR1 is SGHTA, CDR2 FQGTGA. This CDR3 comprises 15 residues. Germline trimming cut 4 bases from V and 5 bases from J; bases unmatched to any gene: 5.

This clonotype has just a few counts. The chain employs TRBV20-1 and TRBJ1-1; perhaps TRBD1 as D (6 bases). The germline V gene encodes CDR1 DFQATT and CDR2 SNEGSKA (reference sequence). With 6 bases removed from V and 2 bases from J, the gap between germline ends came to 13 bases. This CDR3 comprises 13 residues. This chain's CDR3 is CSAYGTPNTEAFF. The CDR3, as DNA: TGCAGTGCGTACGGGACACCCAACACTGAAGCTTTCTTT.

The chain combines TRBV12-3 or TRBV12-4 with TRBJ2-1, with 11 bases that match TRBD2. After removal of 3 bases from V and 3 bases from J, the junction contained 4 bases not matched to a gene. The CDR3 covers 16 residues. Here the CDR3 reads CASSFRLAGFYNEQFF. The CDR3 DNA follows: TGTGCCAGCAGTTTTAGACTAGCGGGGTTCTACAATGAGCAGTTCTTC.

CDR3 protein: CASSLGRDNYNEQFF. For the CDR3, the DNA is TGTGCCAGCAGTTTAGGGCGGGATAACTACAATGAGCAGTTCTTC. The rearrangement joins TRBV12-3 or TRBV12-4 to TRBJ2-1, with a possible D match to TRBD2 (6 bases). The CDR3 totals 15 residues. The V gene lost 1 base and the J gene lost 3 bases, with 10 bases spanning the gap.

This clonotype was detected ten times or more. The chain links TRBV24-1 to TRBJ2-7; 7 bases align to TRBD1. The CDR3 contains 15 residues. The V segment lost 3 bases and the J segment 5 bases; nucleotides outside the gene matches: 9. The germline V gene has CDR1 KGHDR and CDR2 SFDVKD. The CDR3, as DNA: TGTGCCACCAGTGATCTCCGTAGACAGGGTGACGAGCAGTACTTC. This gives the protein CATSDLRRQGDEQYF.

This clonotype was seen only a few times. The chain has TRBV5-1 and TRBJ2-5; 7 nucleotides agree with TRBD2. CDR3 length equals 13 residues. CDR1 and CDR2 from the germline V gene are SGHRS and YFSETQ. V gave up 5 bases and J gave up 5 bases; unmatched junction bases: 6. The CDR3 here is CASRRGEGETQYF. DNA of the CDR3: TGCGCCAGCAGAAGAGGGGAGGGTGAGACCCAGTACTTC. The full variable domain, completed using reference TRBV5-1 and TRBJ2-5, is KAGVTQTPRYLIKTRGQQVTLSCSPISGHRSVSWYQQTPGQGLQFLFEYFSETQRNKGNFPGRFSGRQFSNSRSEMNVSTLELGDSALYLCASRRGEGETQYFGPGTRLLVL.

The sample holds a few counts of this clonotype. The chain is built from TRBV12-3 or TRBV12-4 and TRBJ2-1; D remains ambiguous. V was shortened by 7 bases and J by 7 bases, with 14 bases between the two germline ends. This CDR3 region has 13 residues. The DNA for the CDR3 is TGTGCCAGCACCTATCGTGGTTTGAATGAGCAGTTCTTC. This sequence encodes CASTYRGLNEQFF.

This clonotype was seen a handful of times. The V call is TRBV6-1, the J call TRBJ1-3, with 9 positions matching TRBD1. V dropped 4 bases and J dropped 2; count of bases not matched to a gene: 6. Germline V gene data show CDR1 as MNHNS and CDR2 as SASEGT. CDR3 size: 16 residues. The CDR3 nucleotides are TGTGCCAGCAGTGTGAGACAGGGGGGAACTGGAAACACCATATATTTT. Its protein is CASSVRQGGTGNTIYF.

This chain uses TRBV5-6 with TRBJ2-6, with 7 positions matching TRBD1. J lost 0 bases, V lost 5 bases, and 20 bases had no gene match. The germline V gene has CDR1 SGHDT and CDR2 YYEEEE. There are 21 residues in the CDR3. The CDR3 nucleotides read TGTGCCAGCAGGGACCGGGATGGGACAGCACACTCCTTCTCTGGGGCCAACGTCCTGACTTTC. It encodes CASRDRDGTAHSFSGANVLTF.

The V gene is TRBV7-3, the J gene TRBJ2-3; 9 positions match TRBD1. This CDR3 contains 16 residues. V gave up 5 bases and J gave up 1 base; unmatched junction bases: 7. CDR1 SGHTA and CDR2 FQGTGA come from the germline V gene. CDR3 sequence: CASSPRTGEGTDTQYF. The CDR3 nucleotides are TGTGCCAGCAGCCCCAGGACAGGGGAGGGCACAGATACGCAGTATTTT.